The 5 T cell receptor beta chains given below trace back to one sample, sequenced in a study of a mutant IDH1 vaccine in newly diagnosed glioma. Their antigens are not known. TCRdb's table, derived via immunoSEQ multiplex PCR, lists solely in-frame clones and lacks some. The table records approximately 76,000 clones, about 91% of them present only once. The time point denotes: week 5, during vaccination. Doses consisted of 300 ug of mutant IDH1 20-mer peptide each, paired with topical imiquimod. Specimen: PBMCs, collected from a glioma patient whose treatment included an IDH1 peptide vaccine. The source is a woman in her forties or fifties with glioma.

The genes are TRBV7-8 and TRBJ1-4; D is uncertain. The CDR3 runs to 13 residues. Germline values: CDR1 SGHVS, CDR2 FQNEAQ. With 5 bases removed from V and 5 bases from J, the gap between germline ends came to 9 bases. CDR3 in amino acids: CASSRGPNEKLFF. The DNA for the CDR3 is TGTGCCAGCAGCCGTGGTCCAAATGAAAAACTGTTTTTT.

V is TRBV5-6 and J is TRBJ2-7; D gene unclear. The V gene lost 1 base and the J gene lost 1 base, with 6 bases spanning the gap. The CDR3 covers 13 residues. Germline loops: CDR1 SGHDT, CDR2 YYEEEE. The CDR3: CASSLMGSYEQYF. The CDR3 DNA is TGTGCCAGCAGCTTGATGGGATCCTACGAGCAGTACTTC.

The genes are TRBV15 and TRBJ2-5; 8 bases fit TRBD1. V lost 4 bases to trimming and J lost 5 bases; unmatched junction nucleotides: 12. The germline CDR1 and CDR2 sequences are LNHNV and YYDKDF (reference sequence). This CDR3 region has 16 residues. This CDR3 reads CATSTLGQGGRETQYF. CDR3 sequence (DNA): TGTGCCACCAGCACCCTAGGACAGGGCGGAAGGGAGACCCAGTACTTC.

This clone was found a few times. The gene calls are TRBV6-4 and TRBJ2-1; D is uncertain. Trimming took off 2 bases at V and 2 bases at J, with 13 bases between the two ends. Germline V CDR1 and CDR2: MRHNA, SNTAGT. The CDR3 is made up of 16 amino acids. This CDR3 is CASSDTQHRTYNEQFF. The CDR3 DNA reads TGTGCCAGCAGTGACACACAACATAGGACCTACAATGAGCAGTTCTTC.

The V and J genes are TRBV18 and TRBJ1-1; 7 bases agree with TRBD1. The CDR3 is 13 residues long. The germline V gene encodes CDR1 KGHSH and CDR2 LQKENI. The V and J ends lost 6 bases and 3 bases, in that order; junction bases with no gene match: 4. CDR3 loop: CASSQGGDTEAFF. The CDR3 DNA reads as TGTGCCAGCTCCCAGGGGGGGGACACTGAAGCTTTCTTT.